This paragraph covers one TCR beta chain sequence. Its antigen remains unknown. V gave up 3 bases and J gave up 7 bases, with 20 bases separating them. Germline CDR1 SGDLS, CDR2 YYNGEE. The CDR3 spans 15 residues. The data are from a study of T-cell reconstitution after alpha-beta-depleted transplantation in children. Study-wide results and limits: Several hundred expanded graft clones reportedly supplied alpha-beta T cells about two months after transplant.

Construction of the TCRbeta library involved unique molecular identifiers. From the PCR reads, TCRdb called clonotypes with MiXCR, one entry per CDR3 protein. This table has about 900,000 distinct CDR3 sequences, roughly 29% appearing once. The chain links TRBV9 to TRBJ2-7, with D possibly TRBD2 on 5 matching bases. The sequences come from PBMCs, mostly from graft donor cells, collected 360 days after TCRalphabeta/CD19-depleted stem cell transplant. The receptor's source is a boy younger than two who had a stem cell transplant for SCID, so the T cells may come from the graft donor. This CDR3 reads CASSAASSTSGEQYF. CDR3 sequence (DNA): TGTGCCAGCAGCGCCGCTAGCTCCACCTCGGGGGAGCAGTACTTC. The whole variable domain, remainder taken from reference TRBV9 and TRBJ2-7, is DSGVTQTPKHLITATGQRVTLRCSPRSGDLSVYWYQQSLDQGLQFLIQYYNGEERAKGNILERFSAQQFPDLHSELNLSSLELGDSALYFCASSAASSTSGEQYFGPGTRLTVT.